The entry below describes one T cell receptor (beta chain). The data are from a study of blood T cell repertoires in COVID-19. Study information: Material from acute and convalescent COVID-19 was sourced from the United States, Italy and Spain.

Per the authors' pipeline: From reference gene primer amplification, estimates of nucleated cell counts were derived. Using immunoSEQ multiplex PCR, the repertoire was profiled, and TCRdb retains in-frame clones only, with some absent. The DNA was the basis for D and trimming; V, J and clone size are from that table. The data contain around 28,000 clones, 76% of them singletons. The CDR3 runs 12 residues. The V gene's germline CDR1 is LNHDA and CDR2 SQIVND (reference sequence). Trimming shortened V by 7 bases and J by 4 bases, and 10 bases separated the two germline ends. The receptor was derived from a man aged 70-80 years with acute or convalescent COVID-19. Sequencing was performed on peripheral blood. The chain employs TRBV19 and TRBJ1-1; D may be TRBD1 (5 bases). Here the CDR3 reads CASKGQATEAFF. CDR3 nucleotides: TGTGCCAGTAAGGGGCAGGCCACTGAAGCTTTCTTT.